Listed below are T cell receptor beta chains from one sample, sequenced in a study of blood T cells in healthy people across ages. From the 5' RACE reads, TCRdb called clonotypes with MiXCR, one entry per CDR3 protein. Of approximately 770,000 distinct CDR3 sequences in the sample, 58% were seen once. The specimen sequenced was blood. The receptors originated from a man aged 30 to 39 in good health. Each CDR3 is given with its conserved first and last residue. Fields, in order: V gene, clone size, D gene, J gene, CDR3 DNA, CDR3 protein. D genes are given only for firm matches. Size is stated for part of the rows, as once, few or many counts, or as a class when the clone is expanded.

TRBV20-1	NA	TRBD2	TRBJ2-1	TGCAGTGCTAGCGGGAGGGCCGATCTATACAATGAGCAGTTCTTC	CSASGRADLYNEQFF
TRBV2	few	TRBD2	TRBJ2-5	TGTGCCAGCAGTGAGCATGGGACTAGCGGGGTCACAGAGACCCAGTACTTC	CASSEHGTSGVTETQYF
TRBV9	NA	NA	TRBJ2-1	TGTGCCAGCAGCGCGGATAAACCACGGAGGCAGTTCTTC	CASSADKPRRQFF
TRBV27	few	NA	TRBJ1-2	TGTGCCAGCAGTTTTTTGGGACCGACAACTCAGGATTATGGCTACACCTTC	CASSFLGPTTQDYGYTF
TRBV6-1	few	TRBD1	TRBJ2-7	TGTGCCAGCGGCCGGGACAGTCTCTACGAGCAGTACTTC	CASGRDSLYEQYF
TRBV29-1	few	NA	TRBJ2-7	TGCAGCGTTCGTGTGGGGGAATTCTCCGAGCAGTACTTC	CSVRVGEFSEQYF
TRBV12-3/TRBV12-4	NA	NA	TRBJ1-2	TGTGCCAGCAGTCCCGATCAGGTCGGTAGAGGCTACACCTTC	CASSPDQVGRGYTF
TRBV7-2	NA	NA	TRBJ2-5	TGTGCCAGCAGCCCCCCCCGGGGGCAAATTGAGACCCAGTACTTC	CASSPPRGQIETQYF
TRBV7-2	NA	NA	TRBJ2-1	TGTGCCAGCACTCCAAGGGCTGAGCAGTTCTTC	CASTPRAEQFF
TRBV5-6	NA	TRBD1	TRBJ2-5	TGTGCCAGCAGCCGCTTATCGGGACAGCCCTACAATGAGCAGTACTTC	CASSRLSGQPYNEQYF
TRBV6-5	NA	NA	TRBJ2-7	TGTGCCAGCAGGAGAAAGCAGAAACCAACCTACGAGCAGTACTTC	CASRRKQKPTYEQYF
TRBV29-1	NA	NA	TRBJ2-1	TGCAGCGTTGTAACAGCAAACCGCTACAATGAGCAGTTCTTC	CSVVTANRYNEQFF
TRBV18	once	NA	TRBJ2-7	TGTGCCAGTTCACAACCCGATGTCTACGAGCAGTACTTC	CASSQPDVYEQYF
TRBV20-1	once	NA	TRBJ1-2	TGCAGTGCTAGAGATATTACTCGTAGGGGGAATGGCTACACTTTC	CSARDITRRGNGYTF
TRBV4-3	NA	TRBD2	TRBJ2-1	TGCGCCAGCAGCCAATCTAGCGGGAGGACCCCCAATGAGCAGTTCTTC	CASSQSSGRTPNEQFF
TRBV30	NA	NA	TRBJ1-5	TGTGCCTGGAGTGTCTTGGCAAATCAGCCCCAGCATTTT	CAWSVLANQPQHF
TRBV29-1	NA	TRBD2	TRBJ2-2	TGCAGCGTGAGCGGGACCGGCACCGGGGAGCTGTTTTTT	CSVSGTGTGELFF
TRBV9	NA	NA	TRBJ1-2	TGTGCCCGCAGCTATAACCTACAGGGTAAACGGCATTATGGCTACACCTTC	CARSYNLQGKRHYGYTF
TRBV28	NA	NA	TRBJ2-3	TGTGCCAGCAGAATCCCCTCCCTGGATACGCAGTATTTT	CASRIPSLDTQYF
TRBV3-1	NA	TRBD2	TRBJ2-1	TGTGCCAGCAGCCAAAATAGCGGGAGCAATGAGCAGTTCTTC	CASSQNSGSNEQFF
TRBV7-2	NA	TRBD2	TRBJ2-5	TGTGCCAGCAGCAACAAACTAGCGGGGGCGTTGGAGACCCAGTACTTC	CASSNKLAGALETQYF
TRBV6-2/TRBV6-3	NA	NA	TRBJ2-3	TGTGCCAGCAGGCCTGGAGGAGGAAGTGTGCAGTATTTT	CASRPGGGSVQYF
TRBV5-6	NA	NA	TRBJ2-7	TGTGCCAGCACCAGACAGTCCTACGAGCAGTACTTC	CASTRQSYEQYF
TRBV28	NA	TRBD2	TRBJ2-3	TGTGCCAGCTCAAGTAGCGGGAGAGAGGCAGATACGCAGTATTTT	CASSSSGREADTQYF
TRBV29-1	NA	NA	TRBJ2-1	TGCAGCGTTGGTAACACCCACAATGAGCAGTTCTTC	CSVGNTHNEQFF
TRBV7-2	NA	NA	TRBJ2-3	TGTGCCAGCAGCCTTCCCCCGGGCACAGATACGCAGTATTTT	CASSLPPGTDTQYF
TRBV7-2	NA	NA	TRBJ1-1	TGTGCCAGCAGCCTTCCGGGCCACTACACTGAAGCTTTCTTT	CASSLPGHYTEAFF
TRBV18	NA	NA	TRBJ1-1	TGTGCCAGCTCACCATCGTCGGTGAACACTGAAGCTTTCTTT	CASSPSSVNTEAFF
TRBV20-1	NA	TRBD1	TRBJ2-7	TGCAGTGCTAGTTGGGACAGCCACGAGCAGTACTTC	CSASWDSHEQYF
TRBV6-5	NA	NA	TRBJ2-1	TGTGCCAGCAGTTACAAACCGGACCCCCACAATGAGCAGTTCTTC	CASSYKPDPHNEQFF
TRBV12-3/TRBV12-4	NA	NA	TRBJ1-3	TGTGCCAGCAGTTTCTCCGGGACTGGAAACACCATATATTTT	CASSFSGTGNTIYF
TRBV2	NA	NA	TRBJ2-6	TGTGCCAGCATGGAGGGTGGCACTGGGGCCAACGTCCTGACTTTC	CASMEGGTGANVLTF
TRBV4-3	NA	TRBD2	TRBJ2-3	TGCGCCAGCAGCCAAGATGTCTCGGGAGGGCGCACAGATACGCAGTATTTT	CASSQDVSGGRTDTQYF
TRBV7-2	NA	NA	TRBJ2-7	TGTGCCAGCAGCTTAGGGACGCCCTACGAGCAGTACTTC	CASSLGTPYEQYF
TRBV6-2/TRBV6-3	NA	TRBD2	TRBJ2-5	TGTGCCAGCAGGCGGGGGAAAGAGACCCAGTACTTC	CASRRGKETQYF
TRBV7-2	once	TRBD1	TRBJ2-1	TGTGCCAGCAGCCCCGGGACAGGGGGAGACAATGAGCAGTTCTTC	CASSPGTGGDNEQFF
TRBV28	few	TRBD2	TRBJ2-1	TGTGCCAGCAGTACTCAATCCATTAGCGGGTATTACAATGAGCAGTTCTTC	CASSTQSISGYYNEQFF
TRBV25-1	NA	NA	TRBJ1-2	TGTGCCAGCAGTGAATTCGGAGGTGTCTATGGCTACACCTTC	CASSEFGGVYGYTF
TRBV14	NA	TRBD1	TRBJ2-4	TGTGCCAGCAGCCGTATGGGGACAGCTAACATTCAGTACTTC	CASSRMGTANIQYF
TRBV20-1	NA	TRBD2	TRBJ2-1	TGCAGTGCTAGCCTAGCGGGGTCCCAGGCGTACAATGAGCAGTTCTTC	CSASLAGSQAYNEQFF
TRBV2	NA	NA	TRBJ2-5	TGTGCCAGCAACTCCCGCATACTAGAGACCCAGTACTTC	CASNSRILETQYF
TRBV10-3	NA	TRBD1	TRBJ2-5	TGTGCCATCAAGGGGACAGGGGGCAAAGAGACCCAGTACTTC	CAIKGTGGKETQYF
TRBV15	NA	NA	TRBJ1-4	TGTGCCACCAGCAGAGATGGGGGGAGTGAGAAACTGTTTTTT	CATSRDGGSEKLFF
TRBV7-2	few	TRBD1	TRBJ2-7	TGTGCCAGCAGCTGGCTACAGGGGGACGAGCAGTACTTC	CASSWLQGDEQYF
TRBV20-1	NA	TRBD1	TRBJ1-2	TGCAGTGCTAGAAAACGGGGTGGGTATACAGGGGCGATAGACTACACCTTC	CSARKRGGYTGAIDYTF
TRBV6-2/TRBV6-3	NA	NA	TRBJ2-4	TGTGCCACGGGACTCCGAGTGGCCAAAAACATTCAGTACTTC	CATGLRVAKNIQYF
TRBV5-1	NA	NA	TRBJ2-7	TGCGCCAGCAGCCCCGGGACTGAGCCCTACGAGCAGTACTTC	CASSPGTEPYEQYF
TRBV20-1	NA	TRBD1	TRBJ1-1	TGCAGTGCTAGAAGCTCTAACAGGGGATACACTGAAGCTTTCTTT	CSARSSNRGYTEAFF
TRBV10-3	NA	NA	TRBJ1-2	TGTGCCGCTCAAGGTGGCCTGAGTGGCTACACCTTC	CAAQGGLSGYTF
TRBV29-1	few	NA	TRBJ2-5	TGCAGCGTCAAATCCGGGACCCAGTACTTC	CSVKSGTQYF
TRBV2	few	NA	TRBJ1-1	TGTGCCAGCAGTGAGCATTGGGGTGAAGCTTTCTTT	CASSEHWGEAFF
TRBV27	few	NA	TRBJ2-7	TGTGCCAGCAGAGGACTCATGACTCGGGAGCAGTACTTC	CASRGLMTREQYF
TRBV6-2/TRBV6-3	NA	NA	TRBJ1-6	TGTGCCAGCAGTTATTTTGAGCGGAGCTCCTATAATTCACCCCTCCACTTT	CASSYFERSSYNSPLHF
TRBV6-1	NA	TRBD1	TRBJ2-7	TGTGCCAGCAGCCCCGGGACAGGGGGATTGGACGAGCAGTACTTC	CASSPGTGGLDEQYF